This T cell receptor beta chain originates from a study of blood T cell repertoires in COVID-19. Study in general: Samples of COVID-19 (acute and convalescent) were obtained from the United States, Italy and Spain. T cells, B-cell-depleted T cells, or PBMCs provided the cDNA or gDNA that served as material.

Original processing methods: By means of reference gene primer amplification, nucleated cell counts were estimated. Here immunoSEQ multiplex PCR was the method, and the copy in TCRdb shows in-frame clones only, minus some. That table supplies the V and J calls and clone size; D and trimming were determined from the DNA. The sample has about 120,000 clones; 90% are singletons. The CDR3 loop spans 14 amino acids. Trimming cost V 7 bases and J 8 bases, with 21 bases left between them. CDR1 is MNHEY, CDR2 SVGEGT, per germline. The count of this clone is one. The source material was peripheral blood. The source of this sequence is a woman in her sixties with COVID-19, enrolled during active disease. The chain has TRBV6-2 or TRBV6-3 and TRBJ2-7, with D perhaps TRBD2 (6 bases). Here the CDR3 DNA reads TGTGCCAGCACCCCTTGGGCGGGCGGCGGGAAGCAGTACTTC. Translated: CASTPWAGGGKQYF.